The subject of this entry is one T cell receptor beta chain. The antigen is not known. These data come from a study of cytomegalovirus exposure and HLA in healthy donors. The germline gives CDR1 SQVTM, CDR2 ANQGSEA. The V end was cut by 4 bases, the J end by 0 bases, with 9 bases between. The CDR3 totals 13 residues. Only in-frame clones appear in the TCRdb table, and some are missing; sequencing was by immunoSEQ multiplex PCR. The table has 150,000 to 200,000 clones, around 86% seen once; the top ten hold about 2.5%. Study outcomes and limitations: Confirmation in vitro established that a few CMV-associated chains were specific for CMV antigens. Later, an analysis found that TCR clusters from the first cohort tended to co-occur in the roughly 110 validation repertoires. Associated with cytomegalovirus, according to the listing, were fewer than 200 TCR beta chains.

An approximately 120-subject validation cohort, separate from the approximately 670-subject first cohort, supplied the donors. V gene TRBV29-1 combines with J gene TRBJ1-2; D remains ambiguous. Sequenced: PBMCs. This TCR was sampled from a man in his late teens or twenties in good health and CMV-seropositive. The CDR3, as DNA: TGCAGCGTTGTTTTTACTCCTAACTATGGCTACACCTTC. Translation gives CSVVFTPNYGYTF.